This T cell receptor beta chain appears in the sequencing data of a study of T-cell memory formation after mild COVID-19. The CDR3 is made up of 17 amino acids. Germline lookup yields CDR1 SEHNR and CDR2 FQNEAQ (reference sequence). Deletions cut 6 bases from V and 0 bases from J, with 17 bases between. The study, taken as a whole, reports: Some clones that responded turned up in pre-infection memory, which suggests that cross-reactive memory joined in.

With regard to this clonotype: Antigen unknown.

TCRdb ran MiXCR on the 5' RACE reads and lists one entry per CDR3 protein. The data contain hundreds of thousands of distinct CDR3 sequences, 20% to 25% of them singletons. The chain links TRBV7-9 to TRBJ2-2, with D possibly TRBD1 on 6 matching bases. The sequence derives from an adult woman who had mild COVID-19 (a few samples of this study predate the infection). Cell type and time point are not known. The sequenced sample was PBMCs or a T cell subset sorted from them (not recorded which). DNA of the CDR3: TGTGCCAGCAGTCAAATATCCGACAGGCCGAACACCGGGGAGCTGTTTTTT. Protein sequence: CASSQISDRPNTGELFF. The variable domain in full, with the rest retrieved from reference TRBV7-9 and TRBJ2-2, is DTGVSQNPRHKITKRGQNVTFRCDPISEHNRLYWYRQTLGQGPEFLTYFQNEAQLEKSRLLSDRFSAERPKGSFSTLEIQRTEQGDSAMYLCASSQISDRPNTGELFFGEGSRLTVL.